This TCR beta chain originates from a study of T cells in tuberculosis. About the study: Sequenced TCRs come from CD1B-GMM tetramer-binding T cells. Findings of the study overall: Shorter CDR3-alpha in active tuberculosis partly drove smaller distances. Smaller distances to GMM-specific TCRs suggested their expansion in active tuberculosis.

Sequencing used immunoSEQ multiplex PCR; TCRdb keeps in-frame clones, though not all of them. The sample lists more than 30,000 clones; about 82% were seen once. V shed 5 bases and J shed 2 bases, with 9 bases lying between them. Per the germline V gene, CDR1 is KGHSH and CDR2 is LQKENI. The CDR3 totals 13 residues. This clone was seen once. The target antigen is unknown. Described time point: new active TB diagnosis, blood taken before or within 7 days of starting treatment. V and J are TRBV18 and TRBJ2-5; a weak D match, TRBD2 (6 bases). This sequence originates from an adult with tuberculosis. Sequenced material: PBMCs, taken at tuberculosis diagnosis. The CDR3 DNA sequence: TGTGCCAGCTCAACGGGACTTCAAGAGACCCAGTACTTC. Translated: CASSTGLQETQYF.